These 26 T cell receptor beta chains were all obtained from the same sample, sequenced in a study of T cells in Graves' hyperthyroidism and ophthalmopathy. TCR beta CDR3 regions were amplified from RNA transcripts. HTBI primers were employed in a first-round RT-PCR of the TCR CDR3. TCRdb used MiXCR to reprocess the multiplex PCR reads, holding one entry per CDR3 protein. The top ten clones hold about 9% of a sample with around 800,000 distinct CDR3 sequences, roughly 40% of them seen once. Sequenced: blood. The receptors derive from a man younger than 30 with Graves' hyperthyroidism.

This chain connects TRBV19 to TRBJ2-5; no definite D call. Deletions cut 9 bases from V and 5 bases from J, with 16 bases between. Germline CDR1 is LNHDA and CDR2 is SQIVND (reference sequence). The length of the CDR3 is 13 residues. The CDR3 DNA reads TGTGCCAGCTCACCAGCCCGGTCGGAGACCCAGTACTTC. This codes for CASSPARSETQYF. Complete variable domain (other parts from reference TRBV19 and TRBJ2-5): DGGITQSPKYLFRKEGQNVTLSCEQNLNHDAMYWYRQDPGQGLRLIYYSQIVNDFQKGDIAEGYSVSREKKESFPLTVTSAQKNPTAFYLCASSPARSETQYFGPGTRLLVL.

This clonotype was found many times. The chain has TRBV5-8 and TRBJ2-7; tentative D call: TRBD2 (5 bases). Germline-derived CDR1 and CDR2 are SGHTS and YDEGEE. The CDR3 length is 13 residues. Trimming cost V 3 bases and J 7 bases, with 14 bases left between them. In nucleotides, the CDR3 is TGTGCCAGCAGCTGGAAAACGGGAAGAGAGCAGTACTTC. This codes for CASSWKTGREQYF.

J is TRBJ2-2 and V is TRBV29-1; D remains ambiguous. CDR1 is SQVTM and CDR2 is ANQGSEA in the germline V gene. V was cut by 7 bases and J by 7 bases, with 4 bases left in between. The CDR3 runs to 9 residues. CDR3 sequence reads: CSGVGELFF. The CDR3 nucleotides read TGCAGCGGGGTCGGGGAGCTGTTTTTT.

This clonotype appeared a few times. The J gene is TRBJ1-2, the V gene TRBV2, with a weak D call TRBD1 (5 bases). This CDR3 contains 13 residues. Deletions cut 5 bases from V and 7 bases from J, with 14 bases between. Germline V gives CDR1 SNHLY, CDR2 FYNNEI. The CDR3 loop is CASSPAGKGGYTF. CDR3 bases: TGTGCCAGCAGTCCGGCAGGGAAGGGTGGCTACACCTTC.

V is TRBV7-2 and J is TRBJ2-5; a possible D gene is TRBD2 (6 bases). The CDR3 sequence is 18 residues long. V was clipped by 4 bases and J by 1 base, with 22 bases between them. Germline lookup yields CDR1 SGHTA and CDR2 FQGNSA. The CDR3 loop reads CASSWGEDGYTFQETQYF. Here the CDR3 DNA reads TGTGCCAGCAGCTGGGGGGAGGATGGCTACACCTTCCAAGAGACCCAGTACTTC. The whole variable domain, filled in from reference TRBV7-2 and TRBJ2-5, reads GAGVSQSPSNKVTEKGKDVELRCDPISGHTALYWYRQSLGQGLEFLIYFQGNSAPDKSGLPSDRFSAERTGGSVSTLTIQRTQQEDSAVYLCASSWGEDGYTFQETQYFGPGTRLLVL.

With regard to this clonotype: Mismatch with germline at one junction end may stem from a read error. V usage is TRBV7-9 and J usage is TRBJ2-7; 9 bases agree with TRBD1. The V gene's germline CDR1 is SEHNR and CDR2 FQNEAQ (reference sequence). The CDR3 has 13 amino acids. CDR3 amino acids: CAGSDRGEYEQYF. As DNA, the CDR3 is TGTGCCGGCAGCGACAGGGGGGAATACGAGCAGTACTTC.

In its sample, this clonotype was seen many times. The chain carries TRBV10-3 and TRBJ2-7; TRBD1 might be the D (6 bases). The germline CDR1 and CDR2 sequences are ENHRY and SYGVKD. The length of the CDR3 is 13 residues. The V gene lost 2 bases and the J gene lost 7 bases, with 12 bases spanning the gap. This CDR3 is CAISETGPGEQYF. DNA for the CDR3: TGTGCCATCAGTGAGACAGGGCCTGGGGAGCAGTACTTC.

This clonotype was observed at least ten times. The chain uses TRBV6-6 and TRBJ1-6; 7 nucleotides line up with TRBD1. J was trimmed by 5 bases and V by 6 bases; bases with no gene match: 1. CDR3 length: 13 residues. Germline CDR1 is MNHNY and CDR2 is SVGAGI (reference sequence). The CDR3 loop reads CASRQGHNSPLHF. The DNA of the CDR3 is TGTGCCAGCAGACAGGGGCATAATTCACCCCTCCACTTT.

The chain links TRBV7-2 to TRBJ1-5; D not certain. Germline V gene sequence: CDR1 SGHTA, CDR2 FQGNSA. V lost 6 bases and J lost 6, with 12 bases in between. The CDR3 runs 13 residues. This CDR3 reads CASSFLLSQPQHF. The DNA of the CDR3 is TGTGCCAGCAGTTTTTTATTGAGTCAGCCCCAGCATTTT.

Ten or more counts support this clonotype. The chain joins TRBV29-1 to TRBJ2-7; 7 bases are a match to TRBD1. Per the germline V gene, CDR1 is SQVTM and CDR2 is ANQGSEA. The V and J ends lost 5 bases and 7 bases, in that order; junction bases with no gene match: 8. This CDR3 comprises 12 residues. CDR3 in amino acids: CSVRQGPREQYF. CDR3 nucleotides: TGCAGCGTTCGACAGGGCCCACGGGAGCAGTACTTC.

V and J are TRBV7-2 and TRBJ1-6, with 8 bases that match TRBD1. The length of the CDR3 is 17 residues. Trimming at V came to 1 base and at J to 7 bases, leaving 9 bases not matched to a gene. From germline, CDR1 is SGHTA and CDR2 FQGNSA. CDR3 region: CASSLERTGMYNSPLHF. The CDR3 DNA is TGTGCCAGCAGCTTAGAACGGACAGGGATGTACAATTCACCCCTCCACTTT.

The chain combines TRBV4-1 with TRBJ2-5; TRBD1 matches 10 bases. Losses at the gene ends were 3 bases for V and 4 bases for J; bases not matched to a gene: 5. The CDR3 spans 15 residues. Germline V gives CDR1 MGHRA, CDR2 YSYEKL. CDR3 loop: CASSHDDRGRETQYF. The CDR3 coding sequence is TGCGCCAGCAGCCACGACGACAGGGGGCGAGAGACCCAGTACTTC.

CDR3: CASSILTQLLSHTEAFF. The CDR3 DNA is TGTGCCAGTAGTATACTAACTCAACTCCTCTCCCACACTGAAGCTTTCTTT. The chain uses TRBV19 and TRBJ1-1; D remains unclear. V was pared by 2 bases and J by 3 bases, with 19 bases between. The CDR3 sequence is 17 residues long. Germline CDR1 and CDR2: LNHDA and SQIVND (reference sequence).

This clonotype was detected only a few times. The J gene is TRBJ2-2, the V gene TRBV19, with 9 nucleotides matching TRBD1. This CDR3 is built from 17 residues. Germline lookup yields CDR1 LNHDA and CDR2 SQIVND (reference sequence). V shed 8 bases and J 0 bases; nucleotides not matched to a gene: 10. CDR3 in amino acids: CASYRPGQGTNTGELFF. The CDR3 DNA follows: TGTGCCAGTTACCGACCGGGACAGGGCACGAACACCGGGGAGCTGTTTTTT. Looking up the rest from reference TRBV19 and TRBJ2-2 gives the full variable domain: DGGITQSPKYLFRKEGQNVTLSCEQNLNHDAMYWYRQDPGQGLRLIYYSQIVNDFQKGDIAEGYSVSREKKESFPLTVTSAQKNPTAFYLCASYRPGQGTNTGELFFGEGSRLTVL.

The gene calls are TRBV5-1 and TRBJ1-2, with D possibly being TRBD1 (6 bases). With 3 bases removed from V and 8 bases from J, the gap between germline ends came to 17 bases. The V gene's germline CDR1 is SGHRS and CDR2 YFSETQ. CDR3 length: 14 amino acids. CDR3 sequence: CASSSPEQGGGYTF. The CDR3 bases are TGCGCCAGCAGCTCTCCGGAACAGGGTGGCGGCTACACCTTC.

This clonotype was seen a handful of times. V and J are TRBV9 and TRBJ1-1; tentative D call: TRBD1 (6 bases). Germline assignment: CDR1 SGDLS and CDR2 YYNGEE. The CDR3 totals 14 residues. The V and J ends lost 4 bases and 5 bases respectively, with 15 bases between them. The CDR3 nucleotides are TGTGCCAGCAGCTTCGGGACAACGGTAACTGAAGCTTTCTTT. This sequence encodes CASSFGTTVTEAFF.

A remark on this clonotype: Just one base apart from a much larger clone, this may be a read error. The genes are TRBV20-1 and TRBJ2-5; 7 bases line up with TRBD1. The CDR3 length is 16 residues. Germline CDR1 is DFQATT and CDR2 is SNEGSKA (reference sequence). The CDR3 loop reads CSARPLGTGEQEAQYF. The DNA for the CDR3 is TGCAGTGCTAGACCCCTGGGAACAGGGGAACAAGAGGCCCAGTACTTC.

This clonotype came up many times. This sequence joins TRBV10-2 and TRBJ1-2; D gene unclear. Trimming left V 11 bases short and J 0 bases short, with 13 bases between. Germline V gene sequence: CDR1 WSHSY, CDR2 SAAADI. This CDR3 contains 13 residues. CDR3 region: CAVGDRANYGYTF. For the CDR3, the DNA is TGCGCCGTGGGAGACCGAGCTAACTATGGCTACACCTTC.

This clonotype was detected many times. V gene TRBV29-1 combines with J gene TRBJ1-1; D call uncertain. Germline CDR1 is SQVTM and CDR2 is ANQGSEA. Trimming cost V 4 bases and J 4 bases, with 13 bases left between them. This CDR3 spans 13 amino acids. CDR3 residues: CSVGLGRITEAFF. In DNA form, the CDR3 reads TGCAGCGTTGGGTTAGGGAGGATCACTGAAGCTTTCTTT.

The gene calls are TRBV20-1 and TRBJ1-5, with a weak D call TRBD1 (5 bases). V lost 6 bases to trimming and J lost 5 bases, with 14 bases between them. The CDR3 runs 13 residues. Germline CDR1 is DFQATT and CDR2 is SNEGSKA (reference sequence). The CDR3 sequence is CSAERAGYQPQHF. The CDR3 DNA is TGCAGTGCGGAACGGGCAGGGTATCAGCCCCAGCATTTT.

The CDR3 nucleotides are TGTGCCAGCATCCCGGGCGGCACAGATACGCAGTATTTT. This sequence encodes CASIPGGTDTQYF. The chain links TRBV7-6 to TRBJ2-3, with no clear D. The CDR3 totals 13 residues. CDR1 and CDR2 from the germline V gene are SGHVS and FNYEAQ. The V and J ends lost 7 bases and 1 base respectively, with 9 bases between them.

The rearrangement joins TRBV29-1 to TRBJ2-7, with a tentative D call TRBD1 (7 bases). This CDR3 contains 16 residues. CDR1 and CDR2 from the germline V gene are SQVTM and ANQGSEA. Trimming cost V 3 bases and J 2 bases, with 20 bases left between them. In DNA form, the CDR3 reads TGCAGCGTTGAGGGGGGACGACAGGGAGGACCCTACGAGCAGTACTTC. It encodes CSVEGGRQGGPYEQYF.

This clonotype was seen once. An end of the junction does not agree with germline; a read error may underlie this. The rearrangement links TRBV5-1 to TRBJ2-7; D remains ambiguous. The CDR3 sequence is 11 residues long. Germline loops: CDR1 SGHRS, CDR2 YFSETQ. This chain's CDR3 is CASSDSYGQYF. DNA of the CDR3: TGCGCCAGCAGCGACTCCTACGGGCAGTACTTC.

Concerning this clonotype: Given a much more abundant clone one base away, this may be a read error. J is TRBJ1-6 and V is TRBV2; D unresolved. The CDR3 length is 14 residues. The germline V gene has CDR1 SNHLY and CDR2 FYNNEI. This CDR3 is CVSSEPAYNSPLHF. In DNA, the CDR3 is TGTGTCAGCAGTGAGCCAGCCTATAATTCACCCCTCCACTTT.

This clonotype was counted only a few times. This chain joins TRBV15 and TRBJ1-5; D not resolved. Deletions cut 10 bases from V and 3 bases from J, with 13 bases between. Germline V gene lookup returns CDR1 LNHNV and CDR2 YYDKDF (reference sequence). The CDR3 covers 13 residues. The CDR3 is CASSPWNNQPQHF. The CDR3 coding sequence is TGTGCCAGCAGTCCTTGGAACAATCAGCCCCAGCATTTT.

The chain's CDR3 is CASSPAEGSETQYF. The CDR3 region has the DNA TGTGCCAGCAGCCCGGCCGAGGGGAGCGAGACCCAGTACTTC. The chain employs TRBV7-2 and TRBJ2-5, with D perhaps matching TRBD1 or TRBD2 (5 bases each). Trimming took off 5 bases at V and 5 bases at J, with 15 bases between the two ends. Germline V CDR1 and CDR2: SGHTA, FQGNSA. This CDR3 has 14 amino acids.